This T cell receptor beta chain was captured by sequencing in a study of regulatory T cells in long-lasting Graves disease. iRepertoire HTBI primers and Arm-PCR of CDR3 regions built TCR beta libraries. TCRdb re-analysed the multiplex PCR reads in MiXCR, keeping a single row per CDR3 protein. The sample has about 240,000 distinct CDR3 sequences; 20% to 25% are singletons. The time point is: newly diagnosed GD, antithyroid drugs for less than 3 months. Isolated PBMC RNA provided the starting material for the TCR library. This clonotype was seen ten or more times. The antigen remains undetermined. General study results and limits: Owing to a sample size that was small, accuracy may have been reduced.

This CDR3 is built from 17 residues. The trim removed 4 bases at V and 2 bases at J, leaving 12 bases unmatched. Germline lookup yields CDR1 SGHRS and CDR2 YFSETQ. The genes are TRBV5-1 and TRBJ2-5, with 9 nucleotides matching TRBD2. This specimen was peripheral blood mononuclear cells (PBMCs), taken at new diagnosis, from a patient treated with antithyroid drugs. The sequence was obtained from a female donor with Graves disease. CDR3 region: CASSPVGLAGMQETQYF. In DNA form, the CDR3 reads TGCGCCAGCAGCCCGGTGGGGCTAGCGGGGATGCAAGAGACCCAGTACTTC.